Shown below are 31 T cell receptor beta chains from a single sample sequenced in a study of blood T cell repertoires in COVID-19. Sequencing was performed with immunoSEQ multiplex PCR; in TCRdb, only in-frame clones are kept and a portion is missing. This table holds under 200,000 clones, more than 70% found once. The source material was PBMCs or T cells enriched from blood (not recorded which). The receptors here all came from a man aged 55-75 years who had recovered from COVID-19.

This chain uses TRBV6-5 with TRBJ1-3, with 10 bases lining up with TRBD1. Germline V gene lookup returns CDR1 MNHEY and CDR2 SVGAGI. CDR3 length equals 15 residues. The J segment lost 8 bases and the V segment lost 7 bases, leaving 11 bases of the junction unmatched. The CDR3 nucleotides read TGTGCCAGCATGCCGGGACAGGGGTTTAGGCACACCATATATTTT. This codes for CASMPGQGFRHTIYF.

This chain joins TRBV28 and TRBJ2-1; TRBD2 matches 14 bases. CDR3 size: 17 residues. Germline V gene data show CDR1 as MDHEN and CDR2 as SYDVKM. V dropped 3 bases and J dropped 7; count of bases not matched to a gene: 8. CDR3 loop: CASSLPGLAGVINEQFF. The DNA for the CDR3 is TGTGCCAGCAGTTTGCCGGGACTAGCGGGAGTTATAAATGAGCAGTTCTTC.

The V call is TRBV10-3, the J call TRBJ2-7; 12 bases agree with TRBD1. CDR1 ENHRY and CDR2 SYGVKD come from the germline V gene. Trimming removed 5 bases from V and 4 bases from J; junction bases left unmatched: 3. CDR3 length: 14 residues. The CDR3 loop is CAISPGQGAYEQYF. CDR3 nucleotides: TGTGCCATCAGTCCGGGACAGGGGGCTTACGAGCAGTACTTC.

This chain joins TRBV29-1 and TRBJ2-7; 11 nucleotides match TRBD1. Looked up from germline, CDR1 is SQVTM and CDR2 is ANQGSEA. With V trimmed by 2 bases and J by 7 bases, 10 bases remained unmatched. The CDR3 totals 15 residues. The CDR3 bases are TGCAGCGTTGAACCAACGGGACAGGGGGTTAAGGAGCAGTACTTC. Encoded protein: CSVEPTGQGVKEQYF.

This chain connects TRBV5-1 to TRBJ2-7, with D possibly matching TRBD2 (5 bases). The CDR3 loop spans 15 amino acids. The ends were cut back, 2 bases at V and 0 bases at J, with 12 bases in the middle. Germline V gives CDR1 SGHRS, CDR2 YFSETQ. For the CDR3, the DNA is TGCGCCAGCAGCTTCCGGACGGGGAGCTCCTACGAGCAGTACTTC. Its translation is CASSFRTGSSYEQYF. The variable domain in full, with the rest retrieved from reference TRBV5-1 and TRBJ2-7, is KAGVTQTPRYLIKTRGQQVTLSCSPISGHRSVSWYQQTPGQGLQFLFEYFSETQRNKGNFPGRFSGRQFSNSRSEMNVSTLELGDSALYLCASSFRTGSSYEQYFGPGTRLTVT.

J is TRBJ2-7 and V is TRBV28, with TRBD1 as a possible D gene (5 bases). V dropped 3 bases and J dropped 3 bases, with 15 bases sitting between them. The CDR3 loop spans 15 amino acids. Per the germline V gene, CDR1 is MDHEN and CDR2 is SYDVKM. CDR3 sequence (DNA): TGTGCCAGCAGTTTCGGACAATTCGCTGGCTACGAGCAGTACTTC. Encoded protein: CASSFGQFAGYEQYF.

The chain has TRBV7-8 and TRBJ1-2; no definite D call. V lost 5 bases, J lost 6 bases, and 13 bases lay in between. The germline CDR1 and CDR2 sequences are SGHVS and FQNEAQ. This CDR3 comprises 13 residues. The CDR3 DNA reads as TGTGCCAGCAGCGTCACGGGTTTGGATGGCTACACCTTC. Encoded protein: CASSVTGLDGYTF.

This chain joins TRBV27 and TRBJ2-1; 11 nucleotides line up with TRBD2. CDR1 and CDR2 (germline): MNHEY, SMNVEV (reference sequence). The junction had 13 bases not matched to a gene; V was cut back by 8 bases and J by 10 bases. The CDR3 covers 15 residues. The CDR3 sequence is CASERTSGRTPEQFF. CDR3 nucleotides: TGTGCCAGCGAAAGGACTAGCGGGCGCACTCCGGAGCAGTTCTTC.

The chain has TRBV4-2 and TRBJ2-7; 8 nucleotides match TRBD2. The CDR3 contains 15 residues. Germline V lookup: CDR1 LGHNA, CDR2 YNFKEQ. Trimming cost V 1 base and J 3 bases; bases outside gene matches: 5. CDR3 sequence reads: CASSQGAGAGYEQYF. The CDR3 bases are TGTGCCAGCAGCCAAGGAGCGGGAGCAGGCTACGAGCAGTACTTC.

The rearrangement uses TRBV30 and TRBJ2-1, with D uncertain. Looked up from germline, CDR1 is GTSNPN and CDR2 is SVGIG (reference sequence). The CDR3 is made up of 11 amino acids. The CDR3: CAHTRFPEQFF. The CDR3 DNA reads TGTGCTCACACCCGCTTTCCAGAGCAGTTCTTC.

V usage is TRBV27 and J usage is TRBJ1-1; tentatively, D is TRBD1 (6 bases). The germline V gene encodes CDR1 MNHEY and CDR2 SMNVEV (reference sequence). The V gene lost 6 bases and the J gene lost 4 bases, with 18 bases spanning the gap. CDR3 length equals 15 residues. The CDR3 loop reads CASRRTGHWGTEAFF. Written as DNA, the CDR3 is TGTGCCAGCAGGAGGACGGGACACTGGGGCACTGAAGCTTTCTTT.

The chain recombines TRBV28 with TRBJ2-1, with D unclear. Germline V lookup: CDR1 MDHEN, CDR2 SYDVKM. Trimming took off 5 bases at V and 0 bases at J, with 14 bases between the two ends. The CDR3 covers 16 residues. The CDR3 region is CASSPLRLSSYNEQFF. The CDR3 DNA is TGTGCCAGCAGTCCCCTAAGACTCAGCTCCTACAATGAGCAGTTCTTC.

The chain uses TRBV5-1 and TRBJ2-1, with 12 nucleotides matching TRBD2. Germline lookup yields CDR1 SGHRS and CDR2 YFSETQ. The CDR3 totals 15 residues. The junction had 1 base not matched to a gene; V was cut back by 2 bases and J by 4 bases. The DNA of the CDR3 is TGCGCCAGCAGCTTCGGACTAGCGGGATACAATGAGCAGTTCTTC. Residues: CASSFGLAGYNEQFF.

This clone was counted ten times or more. The chain joins TRBV2 to TRBJ1-3, with D maybe TRBD1 (6 bases). Germline assignment: CDR1 SNHLY and CDR2 FYNNEI. Trimming took 4 bases from V and 4 from J, leaving 14 bases between them. The CDR3 totals 15 residues. CDR3 nucleotides: TGTGCCAGCAGTGGCCACAGGGCCACGGGAAACACCATATATTTT. It encodes CASSGHRATGNTIYF. The full variable domain, completed using reference TRBV2 and TRBJ1-3, is EPEVTQTPSHQVTQMGQEVILRCVPISNHLYFYWYRQILGQKVEFLVSFYNNEISEKSEIFDDQFSVERPDGSNFTLKIRSTKLEDSAMYFCASSGHRATGNTIYFGEGSWLTVV.

V gene TRBV5-1 combines with J gene TRBJ2-3, with 8 nucleotides matching TRBD2. Germline V CDR1 and CDR2: SGHRS, YFSETQ. This CDR3 region has 17 residues. With V trimmed by 0 bases and J by 4 bases, 10 bases remained unmatched. In nucleotides, the CDR3 is TGCGCCAGCAGCTTGGCCATCTTTGCGGGGGGCTCAGATACGCAGTATTTT. This translates into CASSLAIFAGGSDTQYF.

The chain carries TRBV5-4 and TRBJ2-1, with a tentative D call TRBD2 (6 bases). With 5 bases removed from V and 5 bases from J, the gap between germline ends came to 14 bases. CDR3 size: 14 residues. Germline V gene data show CDR1 as SGHNT and CDR2 as YYREEE (reference sequence). As DNA, the CDR3 is TGTGCCAGCAGGTTTGCGGGACTTAACAATGAGCAGTTCTTC. This translates into CASRFAGLNNEQFF. Full variable domain (rest looked up from reference TRBV5-4 and TRBJ2-1): ETGVTQSPTHLIKTRGQQVTLRCSSQSGHNTVSWYQQALGQGPQFIFQYYREEENGRGNFPPRFSGLQFPNYSSELNVNALELDDSALYLCASRFAGLNNEQFFGPGTRLTVL.

The V gene is TRBV6-5, the J gene TRBJ1-1, with TRBD1 identical over 7 bases. The V gene's germline CDR1 is MNHEY and CDR2 SVGAGI. The J segment lost 7 bases and the V segment lost 8 bases, leaving 7 bases of the junction unmatched. The CDR3 sequence is 12 residues long. CDR3 nucleotide sequence: TGTGCCAGCCGCACAGGGGAACTTGAAGCTTTCTTT. Translated: CASRTGELEAFF.

J is TRBJ2-1 and V is TRBV9; D not resolved. The germline V gene encodes CDR1 SGDLS and CDR2 YYNGEE. The CDR3 has 13 residues. Trimming left V 1 base short and J 8 bases short, with 10 bases between. DNA for the CDR3: TGTGCCAGCAGCGTAATCCAGGTTGATGAGCAGTTCTTC. It is translated as CASSVIQVDEQFF.

This clone was seen once. V and J are TRBV7-8 and TRBJ2-3; 7 bases line up with TRBD2. V lost 4 bases, J lost 1 base, and 14 bases stayed unmatched. Germline V gene data show CDR1 as SGHVS and CDR2 as FQNEAQ. The CDR3 is 18 amino acids. The CDR3 is CASSSAVGGSVGTDTQYF. Here the CDR3 DNA reads TGTGCCAGCAGCTCCGCCGTGGGCGGGAGCGTCGGCACAGATACGCAGTATTTT. Supplemented by reference TRBV7-8 and TRBJ2-3, the full variable domain reads GAGVSQSPRYKVAKRGQDVALRCDPISGHVSLFWYQQALGQGPEFLTYFQNEAQLDKSGLPSDRFFAERPEGSVSTLKIQRTQQEDSAVYLCASSSAVGGSVGTDTQYFGPGTRLTVL.

The rearrangement uses TRBV6-6 and TRBJ2-1; 8 positions agree with TRBD2. CDR1 and CDR2 (germline): MNHNY, SVGAGI (reference sequence). The CDR3 consists of 13 residues. The V segment lost 6 bases and the J segment 6 bases; nucleotides outside the gene matches: 4. The DNA for the CDR3 is TGTGCCAGCAGCACTACTAGCGGCAATGAGCAGTTCTTC. Protein: CASSTTSGNEQFF.

The rearrangement uses TRBV19 and TRBJ1-2; possible D gene TRBD1, 6 bases. Germline-derived CDR1 and CDR2 are LNHDA and SQIVND (reference sequence). The CDR3 consists of 14 residues. V was trimmed by 4 bases and J by 4 bases, leaving 13 bases between them. This CDR3 is CASSTPGQSYGYTF. Here the CDR3 DNA reads TGTGCCAGTAGTACCCCTGGACAGTCCTATGGCTACACCTTC. Supplemented by reference TRBV19 and TRBJ1-2, the full variable domain reads DGGITQSPKYLFRKEGQNVTLSCEQNLNHDAMYWYRQDPGQGLRLIYYSQIVNDFQKGDIAEGYSVSREKKESFPLTVTSAQKNPTAFYLCASSTPGQSYGYTFGSGTRLTVV.

V gene TRBV7-2 combines with J gene TRBJ2-7, with D perhaps TRBD2 (5 bases). V gave up 6 bases and J gave up 3 bases, with 12 bases separating them. The CDR3 is 13 residues long. Germline lookup yields CDR1 SGHTA and CDR2 FQGNSA. CDR3 residues: CASRRAPNYEQYF. The CDR3 nucleotides read TGTGCCAGCAGGCGGGCTCCCAACTACGAGCAGTACTTC. Looking up the rest from reference TRBV7-2 and TRBJ2-7 gives the full variable domain: GAGVSQSPSNKVTEKGKDVELRCDPISGHTALYWYRQSLGQGLEFLIYFQGNSAPDKSGLPSDRFSAERTGGSVSTLTIQRTQQEDSAVYLCASRRAPNYEQYFGPGTRLTVT.

This clone came up once. The chain employs TRBV7-3 and TRBJ2-1; 9 bases agree with TRBD2. This CDR3 region has 16 residues. Germline V gives CDR1 SGHTA, CDR2 FQGTGA. The J segment lost 3 bases and the V segment lost 5 bases, leaving 8 bases of the junction unmatched. The CDR3 protein is CASSPMAGGDYNEQFF. The CDR3 DNA follows: TGTGCCAGCAGCCCCATGGCGGGGGGGGACTACAATGAGCAGTTCTTC.

V usage is TRBV28 and J usage is TRBJ2-1, with 8 nucleotides matching TRBD1. The CDR3 has 15 residues. V shed 10 bases and J 2 bases; nucleotides not matched to a gene: 10. CDR1 and CDR2 (germline): MDHEN, SYDVKM. The CDR3 bases are TGTGCCACTACGACCCCGACAGGGGCCTACAATGAGCAGTTCTTC. Translation gives CATTTPTGAYNEQFF.

This chain links TRBV5-4 with TRBJ1-2, with TRBD1 matching over 7 bases. From germline, CDR1 is SGHNT and CDR2 YYREEE (reference sequence). After removal of 4 bases from V and 1 base from J, the junction contained 16 bases not matched to a gene. CDR3 size: 18 residues. CDR3 sequence reads: CASSLSMRTGGNNYGYTF. Here the CDR3 DNA reads TGTGCCAGCAGCCTTTCAATGAGGACAGGAGGGAATAACTATGGCTACACCTTC. Filled out from reference TRBV5-4 and TRBJ1-2, the complete variable domain reads ETGVTQSPTHLIKTRGQQVTLRCSSQSGHNTVSWYQQALGQGPQFIFQYYREEENGRGNFPPRFSGLQFPNYSSELNVNALELDDSALYLCASSLSMRTGGNNYGYTFGSGTRLTVV.

As DNA, the CDR3 is TGCGCCAGCAGCCAAGGGGACAGGGGGTACCAAGAGACCCAGTACTTC. This gives the protein CASSQGDRGYQETQYF. The chain uses TRBV4-1 and TRBJ2-5, with 11 bases that match TRBD1. The CDR3 loop spans 16 amino acids. Germline CDR1 reads MGHRA; CDR2 reads YSYEKL. V was clipped by 1 base and J by 0 bases; unmatched bases: 1.

The rearrangement uses TRBV3-1 (or the pseudogene TRBV3-2) and TRBJ2-2, with 8 nucleotides matching TRBD2. J was trimmed by 6 bases and V by 0 bases; bases with no gene match: 9. The CDR3 runs 17 residues. From germline, CDR1 is LGHDT and CDR2 YNNKEL (reference sequence). The CDR3 nucleotides are TGTGCCAGCAGCCAAGATTTAGGGATTAGCGGGGCCGGGGAGCTGTTTTTT. Residues: CASSQDLGISGAGELFF.

The chain is built from TRBV6-4 and TRBJ1-1; D is unresolved. Germline-derived CDR1 and CDR2 are MRHNA and SNTAGT. CDR3 length equals 14 residues. The V and J ends lost 3 bases and 4 bases respectively, with 12 bases between them. CDR3 sequence (DNA): TGTGCCAGCAGTGAGAGTGGGCAGTTCACTGAAGCTTTCTTT. Translated: CASSESGQFTEAFF.

The CDR3 loop is CASRSSRQFTDTQYF. Written as DNA, the CDR3 is TGCGCCAGCAGGTCTAGCAGACAATTCACAGATACGCAGTATTTT. V usage is TRBV10-1 and J usage is TRBJ2-3; D perhaps matches TRBD2 (5 bases). V dropped 6 bases and J dropped 2 bases, with 15 bases sitting between them. The germline V gene has CDR1 WNHNN and CDR2 SYGVQD (reference sequence). The CDR3 loop spans 15 amino acids.

In the case of this clone: Other DNA sequences in this sample translate to the same CDR3. CDR3 sequence reads: CASSLTSGSYEQYF. The CDR3 bases are TGTGCCAGCAGTTTAACTAGCGGGAGCTACGAGCAGTACTTC. V is TRBV28 and J is TRBJ2-7, with 11 bases identical to TRBD2. The V segment lost 2 bases and the J segment 3 bases; nucleotides outside the gene matches: 0. This CDR3 region has 14 residues. Germline V CDR1 and CDR2: MDHEN, SYDVKM.

V and J are TRBV3-1 (or the pseudogene TRBV3-2) and TRBJ1-3; D remains unclear. V was pared by 4 bases and J by 0 bases, with 7 bases between. The CDR3 loop spans 14 amino acids. CDR1 is LGHDT and CDR2 is YNNKEL in the germline V gene (reference sequence). The CDR3 protein is CASSRASSGNTIYF. The DNA for the CDR3 is TGTGCCAGCAGCCGGGCGAGCTCTGGAAACACCATATATTTT.